The 14 T cell receptor beta chains in this list originate from one sample, sequenced in a study of molecular identifiers for immune sequencing clone quantification. MiXCR was run by TCRdb on the PCR reads, yielding one entry per CDR3 protein. The sample holds approximately 590,000 distinct CDR3 sequences, less than 30% seen once. The sample was naive CD8+ T cells from blood, with Jurkat cell RNA spiked in. Subset: FACS-sorted CD8+CD4-CCR7+CD45RA+ naive T cells. Every receptor here comes from a human donor in good health. Some libraries in this study had Jurkat cell RNA spiked in.

The sample holds many counts of this clonotype. This chain links TRBV29-1 with TRBJ1-1; no firm D call. The length of the CDR3 is 11 residues. V lost 5 bases, J lost 0 bases, and 4 bases lay in between. CDR1 SQVTM and CDR2 ANQGSEA come from the germline V gene. The CDR3 spells CSVNLNTEAFF. CDR3 in DNA: TGCAGCGTTAATCTGAACACTGAAGCTTTCTTT.

On this clonotype: A much larger clone differs from this one at a single base, so this may be a read error. The final CDR3 position lacks the conserved phenylalanine or tryptophan, pointing to a likely read error. The chain employs TRBV30 and TRBJ2-7; the D is unclear. Trimming took 0 bases from V and 2 from J, leaving 8 bases between them. Germline V CDR1 and CDR2: GTSNPN, SVGIG (reference sequence). The CDR3 has 13 residues. The CDR3: CAWSVIPPYEQYS. The CDR3 coding sequence is TGTGCCTGGAGTGTAATCCCGCCCTACGAGCAGTACTCC.

The table lists this clonotype with a few counts. V is TRBV4-2 and J is TRBJ1-1; D is unresolved. In germline, CDR1 is LGHNA, CDR2 YNFKEQ. V was pared by 0 bases and J by 5 bases, with 16 bases between. The CDR3 sequence is 16 residues long. CDR3 amino acids: CASSQEGRRVGTEAFF. The CDR3 DNA reads as TGTGCCAGCAGCCAAGAGGGTAGGAGGGTGGGAACTGAAGCTTTCTTT.

V and J are TRBV25-1 and TRBJ2-7, with TRBD1 as a possible D gene (6 bases). The CDR3 loop spans 13 amino acids. The germline V gene encodes CDR1 MGHDK and CDR2 SYGVNS. V dropped 5 bases and J dropped 6 bases, with 14 bases sitting between them. CDR3 region: CASSPWTEAEQYF. CDR3 DNA: TGTGCCAGCAGTCCATGGACAGAAGCCGAGCAGTACTTC.

This clonotype was seen at least ten times. This rearrangement joins TRBV12-3 or TRBV12-4 to TRBJ1-5; possibly TRBD1 for D (5 bases). Between the trimmed V and J ends, which lost 6 bases and 7 bases, there was a span of 10 bases. This CDR3 comprises 12 residues. CDR3 in DNA: TGTGCCAGCAGCGGCAGGGAGCAGCCCCAGCATTTT. It yields the protein CASSGREQPQHF.

This clonotype appeared many times. This chain joins TRBV24-1 and TRBJ2-2; unclear D gene. The CDR3 has 13 amino acids. Germline V CDR1 and CDR2: KGHDR, SFDVKD. Trimming removed 10 bases at V and 4 bases at J, with 12 bases between. CDR3 sequence: CATRESTTGELFF. CDR3 coding DNA: TGTGCCACTAGAGAAAGTACCACCGGGGAGCTGTTTTTT.

In this sample, this clonotype turned up a few times. This sequence joins TRBV30 and TRBJ1-1; a weak D match, TRBD1 (5 bases). The germline V gene has CDR1 GTSNPN and CDR2 SVGIG (reference sequence). This CDR3 has 12 residues. V lost 2 bases, J lost 6 bases, and 10 bases lay in between. The CDR3 here is CAWSHGGAEAFF. The CDR3 DNA reads TGTGCCTGGAGTCATGGGGGGGCTGAAGCTTTCTTT.

The gene calls are TRBV19 and TRBJ1-1; D may be TRBD1 (6 bases). This CDR3 region has 15 residues. Trimming cost V 1 base and J 3 bases, with 12 bases left between them. Germline V lookup: CDR1 LNHDA, CDR2 SQIVND (reference sequence). In nucleotides, the CDR3 is TGTGCCAGTAGTATAGTTTCGGGGGCCGACACTGAAGCTTTCTTT. This gives the protein CASSIVSGADTEAFF.

This sequence joins TRBV7-9 and TRBJ2-2; the D gene is possibly TRBD2 (6 bases). V was shortened by 5 bases and J by 7 bases, with 11 bases between the two germline ends. The germline V gene has CDR1 SEHNR and CDR2 FQNEAQ (reference sequence). The CDR3 runs 13 residues. The chain's CDR3 is CASSPGRNGELFF. In DNA, the CDR3 is TGTGCCAGCAGCCCAGGGAGGAACGGGGAGCTGTTTTTT.

Note on this clonotype: This may arise from a read error, as a much more abundant clone is one base away. The V and J genes are TRBV7-9 and TRBJ1-1, with D unclear. CDR3 size: 13 residues. In germline, CDR1 is SEHNR, CDR2 FQNEAQ (reference sequence). Trimming took 1 base from V and 5 from J, leaving 8 bases between them. The CDR3 region is CASSLGPWTEAFF. The CDR3 DNA reads as TGTGCCAGCAGCTTAGGCCCGTGGACTGAAGCTTTCTTT.

The chain employs TRBV28 and TRBJ2-7; 7 nucleotides line up with TRBD1. The CDR3 spans 14 residues. J gave up 5 bases and V 6 bases, and 10 bases lay outside the gene matches. Germline V gene sequence: CDR1 MDHEN, CDR2 SYDVKM. The CDR3 loop is CASSFRGQNHEQYF. The CDR3 DNA sequence: TGTGCCAGCAGCTTCCGGGGACAGAACCACGAGCAGTACTTC.

This clonotype was counted only a few times. Germline and junction disagree at one end, which may indicate a read error. The chain links TRBV4-1 to TRBJ2-7; 15 nucleotides agree with TRBD2. The V gene's germline CDR1 is MGHRA and CDR2 YSYEKL. The CDR3 is made up of 15 amino acids. CDR3 loop: CASSPGLAGGNEQCF. In nucleotides, the CDR3 is TGCGCCAGCAGCCCTGGACTAGCGGGGGGGAACGAGCAGTGCTTC.

The sample holds a few counts of this clonotype. This CDR3 reads CASGTPGHSSYEQYF. CDR3 bases: TGTGCCAGCGGGACTCCGGGACATAGCTCCTACGAGCAGTACTTC. J is TRBJ2-7 and V is TRBV28, with D possibly called TRBD1 or TRBD2 (6 bases each). CDR1 and CDR2 from the germline V gene are MDHEN and SYDVKM. The CDR3 contains 15 residues. V lost 8 bases to trimming and J lost 0 bases, with 17 bases between them.

This clonotype was observed once. The rearrangement uses TRBV3-1 and TRBJ2-4, with D tentatively TRBD2 (5 bases). Germline V gives CDR1 LGHDT, CDR2 YNNKEL (reference sequence). Deletions cut 4 bases from V and 1 base from J, with 11 bases between. The CDR3 is made up of 15 amino acids. CDR3 DNA: TGTGCCAGCAGCCCTCATTGGGAGGCCAAAAACATTCAGTACTTC. Its protein is CASSPHWEAKNIQYF.